The 22 T cell receptor beta chains listed next were all sequenced from one sample in a study of blood T cells in healthy people across ages. A second PCR of 7 to 11 cycles used a sample-barcoded 5' primer and a J-beta primer mix. In TCRdb, the 5' RACE reads were re-called with MiXCR into one record per CDR3 protein. The data show roughly 1,300,000 distinct CDR3 sequences, almost 60% seen once. Specimen: blood. The receptors derive from a man aged 18 to 35 in good health.

The chain is built from TRBV20-1 and TRBJ1-2; maybe TRBD1 (6 bases). V was shortened by 6 bases and J by 2 bases, with 28 bases between the two germline ends. The CDR3 extends over 18 amino acids. Germline loops: CDR1 DFQATT, CDR2 SNEGSKA (reference sequence). This CDR3 is CSAHLAGALGVGNYGYTF. CDR3 DNA: TGCAGTGCCCACCTGGCAGGGGCCCTCGGTGTGGGAAACTATGGCTACACCTTC.

The chain employs TRBV12-3 or TRBV12-4 and TRBJ2-3, with TRBD2 identical over 7 bases. This CDR3 has 16 residues. Trimming removed 3 bases from V and 2 bases from J; junction bases left unmatched: 8. CDR3 DNA: TGTGCCAGCAGTTTTAAGCCGAGCGGGATCACAGATACGCAGTATTTT. Its protein is CASSFKPSGITDTQYF.

In this sample, this clonotype turned up many times. A single base separates this from a much larger clone, so it may be a read error. The rearrangement joins TRBV27 to TRBJ2-3; no definite D call. V was trimmed by 6 bases and J by 2 bases, leaving 3 bases between them. Germline V gene data show CDR1 as MNHEY and CDR2 as SMNVEV (reference sequence). The CDR3 consists of 11 residues. The chain's CDR3 is CASRLTDTQYF. In nucleotides, the CDR3 is TGTGCCAGCAGACTCACAGATACGCAGTATTTT.

This sequence joins TRBV3-1 and TRBJ1-2, with D hard to call. The V gene's germline CDR1 is LGHDT and CDR2 YNNKEL (reference sequence). The V end was cut by 4 bases, the J end by 8 bases, with 20 bases between. CDR3 length equals 15 residues. The CDR3 nucleotides are TGTGCCAGCAGCCCCGCCACGTTGGGCTCGGGAGGCTACACCTTC. It specifies CASSPATLGSGGYTF. Drawing the rest from reference TRBV3-1 and TRBJ1-2, the complete variable domain is DTAVSQTPKYLVTQMGNDKSIKCEQNLGHDTMYWYKQDSKKFLKIMFSYNNKELIINETVPNRFSPKSPDKAHLNLHINSLELGDSAVYFCASSPATLGSGGYTFGSGTRLTVV.

The V call is TRBV25-1, the J call TRBJ1-5, with TRBD1 as a possible D gene (5 bases). Germline lookup yields CDR1 MGHDK and CDR2 SYGVNS. V was clipped by 8 bases and J by 2 bases, with 10 bases between them. CDR3 length: 13 amino acids. The CDR3 loop is CASGGGGNQPQHF. The CDR3 DNA reads as TGTGCCAGCGGGGGGGGTGGCAATCAGCCCCAGCATTTT.

This clonotype was seen a few times. This chain's CDR3 is CASSLESHSYEQYF. The CDR3, as DNA: TGTGCCAGCAGCTTAGAGAGCCACAGCTACGAGCAGTACTTC. The chain recombines TRBV7-2 with TRBJ2-7; D gene unclear. This CDR3 contains 14 residues. The V end was cut by 1 base, the J end by 3 bases, with 10 bases between. Germline values: CDR1 SGHTA, CDR2 FQGNSA. The entire variable domain, with the rest obtained from reference TRBV7-2 and TRBJ2-7, is as follows: GAGVSQSPSNKVTEKGKDVELRCDPISGHTALYWYRQSLGQGLEFLIYFQGNSAPDKSGLPSDRFSAERTGGSVSTLTIQRTQQEDSAVYLCASSLESHSYEQYFGPGTRLTVT.

The V call is TRBV3-1, the J call TRBJ2-2; 9 nucleotides line up with TRBD1. Germline CDR1 reads LGHDT; CDR2 reads YNNKEL (reference sequence). J was trimmed by 0 bases and V by 1 base; bases with no gene match: 6. CDR3 length: 18 amino acids. Here the CDR3 DNA reads TGTGCCAGCAGCCAAGGGCACAGGGGGCCCTCGAACACCGGGGAGCTGTTTTTT. Translation: CASSQGHRGPSNTGELFF.

The chain is built from TRBV11-2 and TRBJ2-7; the D is unclear. The CDR3 loop spans 14 amino acids. Deletions cut 3 bases from V and 0 bases from J, with 9 bases between. The germline V gene encodes CDR1 SGHAT and CDR2 FQNNGV. The DNA for the CDR3 is TGTGCCAGCAGCTTCCAGGTTAGCTCCTACGAGCAGTACTTC. It specifies CASSFQVSSYEQYF.

The CDR3 loop reads CASSPDETGDNEKLFF. Here the CDR3 DNA reads TGTGCCAGCAGCCCAGATGAGACAGGGGATAATGAAAAACTGTTTTTT. V usage is TRBV4-2 and J usage is TRBJ1-4, with 8 bases matching TRBD1. J gave up 4 bases and V 4 bases, and 8 bases lay outside the gene matches. In germline, CDR1 is LGHNA, CDR2 YNFKEQ. This CDR3 is 16 amino acids long.

The chain employs TRBV12-3 or TRBV12-4 and TRBJ1-5; 7 bases are a match to TRBD1. The CDR3 runs 15 residues. With V trimmed by 3 bases and J by 4 bases, 6 bases remained unmatched. The DNA of the CDR3 is TGTGCCAGCAGTTTTGGGACAGCACTAAATCAGCCCCAGCATTTT. As protein: CASSFGTALNQPQHF.

This clonotype was detected only a few times. Written as DNA, the CDR3 is TGTGCCAGCGTTCCCACTAGGGGCAATGAGCAGTTCTTC. Translated: CASVPTRGNEQFF. V usage is TRBV2 and J usage is TRBJ2-1; D may correspond to TRBD1 or TRBD2 (5 bases each). Trimming shortened V by 8 bases and J by 6 bases, and 14 bases separated the two germline ends. This CDR3 is 13 amino acids long. Germline CDR1 SNHLY, CDR2 FYNNEI.

V gene TRBV5-1 combines with J gene TRBJ1-6; D uncertain. The CDR3 is made up of 14 amino acids. Germline CDR1 SGHRS, CDR2 YFSETQ. V was cut by 0 bases and J by 10 bases, with 11 bases left in between. The chain's CDR3 is CASSLEAVWSPLHF. The CDR3 bases are TGCGCCAGCAGCTTGGAGGCAGTTTGGTCACCCCTCCACTTT.

This clonotype was counted between two and nine times. V gene TRBV6-6 combines with J gene TRBJ2-7; no definite D call. V gave up 6 bases and J gave up 3 bases, with 9 bases separating them. Germline V gives CDR1 MNHNY, CDR2 SVGAGI (reference sequence). The CDR3 is 12 residues long. CDR3 region: CASRAVLYEQYF. The CDR3 bases are TGTGCCAGCAGGGCGGTCCTCTACGAGCAGTACTTC.

The chain uses TRBV6-5 and TRBJ1-2; D is ambiguous. The CDR3 contains 14 residues. The germline CDR1 and CDR2 sequences are MNHEY and SVGAGI. Trimming stripped 2 bases from V and 2 bases from J, with 9 bases between. CDR3 loop: CASSYGQFNYGYTF. The DNA for the CDR3 is TGTGCCAGCAGTTACGGGCAGTTCAACTATGGCTACACCTTC.

Many counts were recorded for this clonotype. This chain links TRBV29-1 with TRBJ2-1; 8 bases are shared with TRBD2. The CDR3 sequence is 14 residues long. Per germline, CDR1 SQVTM and CDR2 ANQGSEA. Trimming cost V 6 bases and J 0 bases; bases outside gene matches: 4. The CDR3 reads CSVSGTSSYNEQFF. The CDR3, as DNA: TGCAGCGTATCCGGGACTAGCTCCTACAATGAGCAGTTCTTC.

This chain connects TRBV9 to TRBJ2-6, with 9 bases that match TRBD1. The CDR3 has 16 residues. Germline V CDR1 and CDR2: SGDLS, YYNGEE. V lost 4 bases, J lost 2 bases, and 4 bases stayed unmatched. CDR3 in amino acids: CASSITGGTGANVLTF. The CDR3 bases are TGTGCCAGCAGCATCACAGGGGGCACTGGGGCCAACGTCCTGACTTTC.

The gene calls are TRBV7-2 and TRBJ1-2, with D possibly TRBD1 on 6 matching bases. Germline assignment: CDR1 SGHTA and CDR2 FQGNSA. The CDR3 runs to 14 residues. Trimming took 5 bases from V and 4 from J, leaving 14 bases between them. In DNA form, the CDR3 reads TGTGCCAGCAGCCCAGAGGTGACAGGCTATGGCTACACCTTC. Translated, it gives CASSPEVTGYGYTF.

V usage is TRBV20-1 and J usage is TRBJ1-2, with 12 bases fitting TRBD1. J gave up 7 bases and V 6 bases, and 15 bases lay outside the gene matches. Germline V CDR1 and CDR2: DFQATT, SNEGSKA (reference sequence). This CDR3 is built from 16 residues. DNA of the CDR3: TGCAGTGCCCAACTCACCGGGACAGGGGGCTCGGGTGGCTACACCTTC. Translated: CSAQLTGTGGSGGYTF.

V and J are TRBV19 and TRBJ1-1; TRBD1 agrees at 7 bases. V lost 5 bases to trimming and J lost 4 bases; unmatched junction nucleotides: 7. CDR3 length: 14 residues. Germline V gives CDR1 LNHDA, CDR2 SQIVND (reference sequence). The CDR3 spells CASSYRDRATEAFF. CDR3 sequence (DNA): TGTGCCAGTAGTTACCGCGACAGGGCCACTGAAGCTTTCTTT.

The chain links TRBV4-1 to TRBJ1-2; D is ambiguous. CDR1 and CDR2 (germline): MGHRA, YSYEKL. The CDR3 covers 13 residues. The germline V and J ends were trimmed by 3 bases and 6 bases, with 11 bases remaining between them. The DNA of the CDR3 is TGCGCCAGCAGCCAGGTCCGCAACCATGGCTACACCTTC. It codes for CASSQVRNHGYTF.

This chain joins TRBV13 and TRBJ1-2, with D hard to call. Between the trimmed V and J ends, which lost 6 bases and 7 bases, there was a span of 12 bases. Germline lookup yields CDR1 PRHDT and CDR2 FYEKMQ (reference sequence). The CDR3 is 12 amino acids. CDR3 DNA sequence: TGTGCCAGCAGTTTGGTACGGGGTGGCTACACCTTC. Amino acids: CASSLVRGGYTF. Supplemented by reference TRBV13 and TRBJ1-2, the full variable domain reads AAGVIQSPRHLIKEKRETATLKCYPIPRHDTVYWYQQGPGQDPQFLISFYEKMQSDKGSIPDRFSAQQFSDYHSELNMSSLELGDSALYFCASSLVRGGYTFGSGTRLTVV.

The rearrangement uses TRBV29-1 and TRBJ2-4, with 9 bases identical to TRBD1. TRBJ2-7 matches the DNA end more closely, so the J call is doubtful. Germline V gene data show CDR1 as SQVTM and CDR2 as ANQGSEA. The CDR3 length is 14 residues. CDR3 sequence (DNA): TGCAGCGCATGCCCCGGACAGGGGTTTTGCGAGCAGTACTTC. Translation gives CSACPGQGFCEQYF.